This TCR beta chain originates from a study of radiotherapy plus CTLA-4 blockade in lung cancer. Overall study: Objective responses were documented in around 19% of patients, with disease control in around 30%. General study findings and limits: TCR clones originating in tumors grew in number in blood after radiotherapy plus ipilimumab. How blood T cell clones changed early, along with interferon-beta, reportedly forecast response best.

This CDR3 has 17 residues. Germline V lookup: CDR1 MNHNS, CDR2 SASEGT. V dropped 4 bases and J dropped 2; count of bases not matched to a gene: 12. Notes on this clone: Its antigen is still unknown.

Libraries were prepared by immunoSEQ multiplex PCR; TCRdb keeps only in-frame clonotypes and omits some of them. The sample gives about 15,000 clones, approximately 75% of which show up once; 50% to 65% is in the top ten. The receptor comes from a human donor with non-small cell lung cancer whose response to radiotherapy plus ipilimumab could not be evaluated. The starting material was peripheral blood, obtained from a patient treated with radiotherapy plus ipilimumab. The chain combines TRBV6-1 with TRBJ1-2; 8 nucleotides align to TRBD1. CDR3 protein: CASSAGRDRKGNYGYTF. In nucleotides, the CDR3 is TGTGCCAGCAGTGCCGGCCGGGACAGGAAAGGAAACTATGGCTACACCTTC.